These 2 T cell receptor beta chains were sequenced from one sample in a study of T cell changes during pregnancy in multiple sclerosis. The table came from immunoSEQ multiplex PCR; TCRdb's copy has only in-frame clones and leaves some out. This table has fewer than 85,000 clones, 80% to 95% appearing once. Source: peripheral blood, taken in the second trimester of pregnancy. The receptor source for this set is a female donor with multiple sclerosis, enrolled in a pregnancy study.

The chain carries TRBV11-3 and TRBJ2-3; no clear D gene. The length of the CDR3 is 15 residues. Germline V gene lookup returns CDR1 SGHNT and CDR2 YENEEA. V dropped 1 base and J dropped 1 base, with 9 bases sitting between them. Written as DNA, the CDR3 is TGTGCCAGCAGCTTAGCTATAGCCGGCACAGATACGCAGTATTTT. Its protein product is CASSLAIAGTDTQYF.

The sample holds a few counts of this clone. The genes are TRBV6-6 and TRBJ2-7, with D possibly TRBD2 on 5 matching bases. Germline V gives CDR1 MNHNY, CDR2 SVGAGI (reference sequence). The V end was cut by 6 bases, the J end by 7 bases, with 10 bases between. This CDR3 is built from 11 residues. The CDR3 spells CASRDLREQYF. CDR3 sequence (DNA): TGTGCCAGCAGGGACTTACGAGAGCAGTACTTC.